The present entry profiles one T cell receptor (beta chain) with its context. As processed by the authors: Amplifying reference gene primers gave estimates of nucleated cell counts. Measured with immunoSEQ multiplex PCR; TCRdb has only the in-frame clones, and not every one. D and trimming were read from the DNA, whereas the V and J calls and clone size are those reported in that table. The repertoire holds about 240,000 clones, with 75% to 85% as singletons. The data were obtained in a study of blood T cell repertoires in COVID-19. Study-level information: The United States, Italy and Spain supplied acute and convalescent COVID-19 samples.

V was cut by 4 bases and J by 7 bases, with 14 bases left in between. The CDR3 loop spans 14 amino acids. Germline values: CDR1 LGHDT, CDR2 YNNKEL (reference sequence). The sequencing input was peripheral blood. This sequence originates from a woman in her sixties with active or convalescent COVID-19. The chain has TRBV3-1 (or the pseudogene TRBV3-2) and TRBJ2-1; D call uncertain. The CDR3 DNA sequence: TGTGCCAGCAGCCCGAGTCTTATTACTAATGAGCAGTTCTTC. Its translation is CASSPSLITNEQFF.